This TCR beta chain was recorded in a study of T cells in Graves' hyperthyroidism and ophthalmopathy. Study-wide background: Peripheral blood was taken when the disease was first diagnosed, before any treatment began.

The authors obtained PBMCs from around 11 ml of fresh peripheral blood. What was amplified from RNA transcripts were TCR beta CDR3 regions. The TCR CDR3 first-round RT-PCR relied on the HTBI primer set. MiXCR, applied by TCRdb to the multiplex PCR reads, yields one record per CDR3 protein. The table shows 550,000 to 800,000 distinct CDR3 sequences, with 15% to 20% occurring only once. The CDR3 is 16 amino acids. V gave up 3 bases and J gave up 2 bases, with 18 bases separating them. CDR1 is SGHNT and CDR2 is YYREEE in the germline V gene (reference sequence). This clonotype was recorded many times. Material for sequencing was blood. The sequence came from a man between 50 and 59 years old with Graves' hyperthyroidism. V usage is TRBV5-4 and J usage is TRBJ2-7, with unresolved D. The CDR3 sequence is CASSSTHFTVPYEQYF. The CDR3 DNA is TGTGCCAGCAGCTCCACCCACTTTACGGTCCCCTACGAGCAGTACTTC.